This T cell receptor beta chain was obtained from a study of blood T cells in healthy people across ages. Using a J-beta primer mix together with a sample-barcoded 5' primer, a second PCR was run for roughly 7 to 12 cycles. TCRdb reanalysed the 5' RACE reads using MiXCR and keeps one entry per CDR3 protein. The sample lists around 1,800,000 distinct CDR3 sequences; approximately 39% were seen once. This CDR3 contains 14 residues. The germline V gene encodes CDR1 SGHDN and CDR2 FVKESK. The sequenced material came from blood. The source is a human donor in good health. This chain links TRBV14 with TRBJ2-1; D gene uncertain. The J call may be faulty, since TRBJ2-7 better matches the DNA end. For the CDR3, the DNA is TGTGCCAGCAGCCAAGTTGTCCTTCGATACGAGCAGTACTTC. Protein product: CASSQVVLRYEQYF.